Listed below are T cell receptor beta chains from one sample, sequenced in a study of control samples from healthy donors and cancer patients. The repertoire was sequenced with immunoSEQ multiplex PCR; TCRdb's copy has only in-frame clones and lacks some. Of roughly 90,000 clones detected, roughly four fifths appear once; the ten largest clones hold over 7.5%. Sequencing input: blood. These receptors were obtained from a woman aged 55-70 years in good health. CDR3s include the opening cysteine and the closing phenylalanine or tryptophan. D genes are given only for firm matches. A clone size is listed for some rows: how often the clone was seen (once, few, many), or a class if it is expanded.

CDR3 length	V gene	clone size	J gene	D gene	CDR3 DNA	CDR3 protein
13	TRBV6-5	.	TRBJ1-3	.	TGTGCCAGCAGCCGAGGTGGTGGAAACACCATATATTTT	CASSRGGGNTIYF
14	TRBV5-8	many	TRBJ2-7	.	TGTGCCAGCAGCTTCGGCGAAAGCTCCTACGAGCAGTACTTC	CASSFGESSYEQYF
13	TRBV19	.	TRBJ1-3	TRBD1	TGTGCCACCGGGACAGGTCCTGGAAACACCATATATTTT	CATGTGPGNTIYF
17	TRBV24-1	.	TRBJ2-2	.	TGTGCCACCAGTGATTTGGTAGGGGTTTCCAACACCGGGGAGCTGTTTTTT	CATSDLVGVSNTGELFF
14	TRBV12-5	few	TRBJ2-1	TRBD2	TGTGCTAGTGGTCTAGCGGGGGGGAGGAATGAGCAGTTCTTC	CASGLAGGRNEQFF
16	TRBV5-5	few	TRBJ1-5	TRBD1	TGTGCCAGCAGCTTGGAAGGGGGCAGGGGCGGCCAGCCCCAGCATTTT	CASSLEGGRGGQPQHF
18	TRBV4-1	.	TRBJ2-3	.	TGCGCCAGCAGCCAAGGCCACGGGCCAGGGGATAGCACAGATACGCAGTATTTT	CASSQGHGPGDSTDTQYF
13	TRBV27	few	TRBJ1-1	.	TGTGCCAGCAGTTTACGAGCGAACACTGAAGCTTTCTTT	CASSLRANTEAFF
15	TRBV5-4	.	TRBJ2-5	.	TGTGCCAGCAGCCGAGGGGTGCTAGACCAAGAGACCCAGTACTTC	CASSRGVLDQETQYF
17	TRBV5-1	.	TRBJ1-4	TRBD1	TGCGCCAGCAGCTTGTCAGGGGGCTCGGTAACTAATGAAAAACTGTTTTTT	CASSLSGGSVTNEKLFF
14	TRBV27	.	TRBJ1-4	.	TGTGCCAGCAGCCGGGTCTTAAGGGGTGAAAAACTGTTTTTT	CASSRVLRGEKLFF
14	TRBV9	.	TRBJ1-4	TRBD1	TGTGCCAGCAGCGTAGCAACAGGGGGGGAAAAACTGTTTTTT	CASSVATGGEKLFF
16	TRBV28	once	TRBJ1-5	.	TGTGCCAGCAGTTTGGTTCTTGATAATAGCAATCAGCCCCAGCATTTT	CASSLVLDNSNQPQHF
16	TRBV4-1	few	TRBJ2-7	TRBD2	TGCGCCAGCAGCCAAGAATCCTCCCGAGCGGGAAGTGAGCAGTACTTC	CASSQESSRAGSEQYF
15	TRBV18	.	TRBJ2-7	TRBD1	TGTGCCAGCTCACCTGTGAGGACAGGGGACTACGAGCAGTACTTC	CASSPVRTGDYEQYF
14	TRBV5-1	.	TRBJ2-5	.	TGCGCCAGCAGCTTGGGTGTACCCCAAGAGACCCAGTACTTC	CASSLGVPQETQYF
15	TRBV15	.	TRBJ1-2	.	TGTGCCACCAGCAGAGATGTTCAGACTAGCTATGGCTACACCTTC	CATSRDVQTSYGYTF
16	TRBV5-1	.	TRBJ1-2	TRBD1	TGCGCCAGCCAGAGGGCCCCAACCGGGACAGCTTTCGGCTACACCTTC	CASQRAPTGTAFGYTF
15	TRBV28	few	TRBJ1-5	.	TGTGCCAGCAGTTCTCCAGGACACGGCAGGCAGCCCCAGCATTTT	CASSSPGHGRQPQHF
12	TRBV28	few	TRBJ1-2	.	TGTGCCAGCACTAGGCGCGACTATGGCTACACCTTC	CASTRRDYGYTF
16	TRBV11-2	.	TRBJ2-4	TRBD2	TGTGCCAGCAGCCGGGGGGAGTACTTAGCCAAAAACATTCAGTACTTC	CASSRGEYLAKNIQYF
15	TRBV5-1	.	TRBJ2-3	.	TGCGCCAGCAGCTTGCGCCGGACCGACACAGATACGCAGTATTTT	CASSLRRTDTDTQYF
12	TRBV3-1/TRBV3-2	.	TRBJ2-5	.	TGTGCCAGCAGCCAAGGGCCCGGTACCCAGTACTTC	CASSQGPGTQYF
14	TRBV10-3	.	TRBJ2-7	.	TGTGCCATCAGCCCTGATGGGGGTATCTACGAGCAGTACTTC	CAISPDGGIYEQYF
10	TRBV20-1	.	TRBJ2-7	.	TGCAGTGCTAGAGATATTGAGCCTCACTTC	CSARDIEPHF
12	TRBV5-8	.	TRBJ2-7	.	TGTGCCAGCAGCCGGACAGCCTACGAGCAGTACTTC	CASSRTAYEQYF
18	TRBV5-6	.	TRBJ1-3	.	TGTGCCAGCAGCTTGTTAATGGGGGGCCTCAGCTCTGGAAACACCATATATTTT	CASSLLMGGLSSGNTIYF
15	TRBV27	few	TRBJ2-2	.	TGTGCCAGCAGTTTTTACGGGCGGAACACCGGGGAGCTGTTTTTT	CASSFYGRNTGELFF
17	TRBV6-1	.	TRBJ1-1	TRBD1	TGTGCCAGCAGTGTAACAGGGGGCTTTGGGACGAGTACTGAAGCTTTCTTT	CASSVTGGFGTSTEAFF
15	TRBV3-1/TRBV3-2	once	TRBJ2-5	.	TGTGCCAGCAGCCAAGGCGGGGTGACCCAAGAGACCCAGTACTTC	CASSQGGVTQETQYF
16	TRBV10-1	.	TRBJ2-1	TRBD2	TGCGCCAGCAGTGATTCGGGGACTAGTTCCTACAATGAGCAGTTCTTC	CASSDSGTSSYNEQFF
15	TRBV4-3	.	TRBJ1-1	.	TGCGCCAGCAGCCAAGGCGCCAGCCTGAACACTGAAGCTTTCTTT	CASSQGASLNTEAFF
15	TRBV29-1	.	TRBJ2-1	TRBD2	TGCAGCGTTGAGTCTAGCGGGGGGTTTTACAATGAGCAGTTCTTC	CSVESSGGFYNEQFF
14	TRBV5-1	.	TRBJ2-1	.	TGCGCCAGCAGCTTACAAAGCTCCTACAATGAGCAGTTCTTC	CASSLQSSYNEQFF
15	TRBV5-8	.	TRBJ1-5	.	TGTGCCAGCAGCAGCAGAGGGACCTACAATCAGCCCCAGCATTTT	CASSSRGTYNQPQHF
13	TRBV5-4	.	TRBJ2-1	.	TGTGCCAGCAGCTCGAGCCCCTACAATGAGCAGTTCTTC	CASSSSPYNEQFF
15	TRBV5-6	once	TRBJ2-7	.	TGTGCCAGCAGCTCCCCTAGGGCGGGAACCTACGAGCAGTACTTC	CASSSPRAGTYEQYF
16	TRBV12-5	few	TRBJ1-2	.	TGTGCTAGTGGTTTCGGCAAACAGGGATTTAACTATGGCTACACCTTC	CASGFGKQGFNYGYTF
14	TRBV6-5	.	TRBJ2-2	TRBD1	TGTGCCAGCAGGGCACAGGGGGCCGGCGGGGAGCTGTTTTTT	CASRAQGAGGELFF